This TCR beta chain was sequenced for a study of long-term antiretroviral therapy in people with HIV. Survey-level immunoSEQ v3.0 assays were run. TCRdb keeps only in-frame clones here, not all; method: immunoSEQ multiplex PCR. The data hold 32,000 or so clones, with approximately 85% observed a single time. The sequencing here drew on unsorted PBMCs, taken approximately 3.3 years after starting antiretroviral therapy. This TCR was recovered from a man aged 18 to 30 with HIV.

CDR3 DNA: TGTGCCAGCAGCCTAAAGGGGCAAAAACTGTTTTTT. It codes for CASSLKGQKLFF. This sequence joins TRBV28 and TRBJ1-4, with D possibly being TRBD1 (5 bases). The CDR3 totals 12 residues. The germline CDR1 and CDR2 sequences are MDHEN and SYDVKM. With 6 bases removed from V and 9 bases from J, the gap between germline ends came to 11 bases.